The 8 T cell receptor beta chains reported below all come from one sample, sequenced in a study of radiation and T cells in renal cell carcinoma. This sample's time point: baseline pretreatment blood. Noted treatment: 15 Gy SBRT to primary tumor, nephrectomy 4 weeks later. TCRdb keeps only in-frame clones here, not all; method: immunoSEQ multiplex PCR. The sample lists approximately 22,000 clones; roughly 80% were seen once. Sequencing was performed on blood, taken from a patient whose treatment included radiotherapy and nephrectomy. All receptors come from a man in his fifties or sixties with renal cell carcinoma.

The chain recombines TRBV5-6 with TRBJ1-1; D is undetermined. The CDR3 runs 14 residues. V dropped 0 bases and J dropped 1 base, with 7 bases sitting between them. The germline gives CDR1 SGHDT, CDR2 YYEEEE. This CDR3 is CASSLGVGNTEAFF. As DNA, the CDR3 is TGTGCCAGCAGCTTGGGGGTGGGGAACACTGAAGCTTTCTTT. The whole variable domain, filled in from reference TRBV5-6 and TRBJ1-1, reads DAGVTQSPTHLIKTRGQQVTLRCSPKSGHDTVSWYQQALGQGPQFIFQYYEEEERQRGNFPDRFSGHQFPNYSSELNVNALLLGDSALYLCASSLGVGNTEAFFGQGTRLTVV.

This clone appeared a few times. The chain is built from TRBV5-4 and TRBJ2-5; D not certain. Deletions cut 4 bases from V and 7 bases from J, with 14 bases between. Germline-derived CDR1 and CDR2 are SGHNT and YYREEE (reference sequence). The CDR3 sequence is 13 residues long. This CDR3 is CASSQDQPGTQYF. CDR3 in DNA: TGTGCCAGCAGCCAGGACCAGCCCGGGACCCAGTACTTC.

V is TRBV5-1 and J is TRBJ1-6; no clear D gene. This CDR3 comprises 15 residues. The V gene's germline CDR1 is SGHRS and CDR2 YFSETQ. Deletions cut 2 bases from V and 12 bases from J, with 18 bases between. CDR3 nucleotide sequence: TGCGCCAGCAGCTTCGATGGCCCCGGGGTGGGACCCCTCCACTTT. Protein product: CASSFDGPGVGPLHF.

The chain employs TRBV6-6 and TRBJ1-1; the D is unclear. V was clipped by 0 bases and J by 6 bases, with 14 bases between them. The germline V gene encodes CDR1 MNHNY and CDR2 SVGAGI (reference sequence). There are 15 residues in the CDR3. CDR3: CASSYSTYGVSEAFF. CDR3 bases: TGTGCCAGCAGTTACTCGACTTATGGGGTCTCTGAAGCTTTCTTT.

This chain links TRBV10-2 with TRBJ2-5; D is undetermined. V shed 1 base and J shed 5 bases, with 8 bases lying between them. The CDR3 extends over 13 amino acids. CDR1 is WSHSY and CDR2 is SAAADI in the germline V gene. CDR3 nucleotides: TGCGCCAGCAGTGAGTTGGGGATGGAGACCCAGTACTTC. Translated, it gives CASSELGMETQYF.

The chain is built from TRBV5-4 and TRBJ2-6, with D unclear. The germline CDR1 and CDR2 sequences are SGHNT and YYREEE (reference sequence). The V and J ends lost 1 base and 2 bases respectively, with 7 bases between them. The CDR3 runs 15 residues. Here the CDR3 DNA reads TGTGCCAGCAGCTTGCCCGTAGCTGGGGCCAACGTCCTGACTTTC. This translates into CASSLPVAGANVLTF.

The count of this clone is one. The J gene is TRBJ1-1, the V gene TRBV11-2, with D possibly TRBD1 on 5 matching bases. V shed 0 bases and J shed 11 bases, with 13 bases lying between them. This CDR3 has 13 residues. The V gene's germline CDR1 is SGHAT and CDR2 FQNNGV. CDR3 DNA: TGTGCCAGCAGCTTAGAAAGGGCCAGGGTGGCTTTCTTT. This codes for CASSLERARVAFF.

By its share, this clone is medium-sized (0.01 to 0.1%). This chain joins TRBV7-6 and TRBJ2-7, with D possibly being TRBD2 (5 bases). Trimming stripped 2 bases from V and 3 bases from J, with 17 bases between. Germline V gene sequence: CDR1 SGHVS, CDR2 FNYEAQ. The CDR3 length is 16 residues. The CDR3 DNA reads TGTGCCAGCAGCTTACTCCCGCTAGCTGGCGGCTACGAGCAGTACTTC. Protein: CASSLLPLAGGYEQYF. The complete variable domain, with remaining parts taken from reference TRBV7-6 and TRBJ2-7, reads GAGVSQSPRYKVTKRGQDVALRCDPISGHVSLYWYRQALGQGPEFLTYFNYEAQQDKSGLPNDRFSAERPEGSISTLTIQRTEQRDSAMYRCASSLLPLAGGYEQYFGPGTRLTVT.